This T cell receptor beta chain was identified during a study of identical twins. Template switching supplied a universal primer site; unique molecular identifiers were carried on the cDNA. TCRdb used MiXCR to reprocess the 5' RACE reads, holding one entry per CDR3 protein. The sample records roughly 750,000 distinct CDR3 sequences, around 20% being singletons. The CDR3 has 13 amino acids. Germline CDR1 DFQATT, CDR2 SNEGSKA (reference sequence). V lost 5 bases and J lost 3; bases outside the gene matches: 4. These data also formed part of another study, on T cells expressing NK-cell markers. That study adds: It was sorted CD3+CD56+NKG2C+, CD3+CD56+NKG2C- and CD3+CD56-NKG2C+ T cells that supplied the TCR beta repertoires. As a fraction of CD8+ T cells, dominant NKG2C+ clonotypes reached roughly 1.0-8% in a handful of donors.

The sequence was collected from a woman between 18 and 29 years old in good health. The V and J genes are TRBV20-1 and TRBJ2-3; 8 bases are a match to TRBD2. The sequenced sample was PBMCs. DNA of the CDR3: TGCAGTGCTCCCGGGAGGGTGACAGATACGCAGTATTTT. Protein product: CSAPGRVTDTQYF.